This T cell receptor (beta chain) was observed in a study of human T cells and chemical hapten exposure. Germline assignment: CDR1 SNHLY and CDR2 FYNNEI. The CDR3 is 8 residues long. A single record per CDR3 protein comes from TCRdb applying MiXCR to the 5' RACE reads. The sample lists under 150,000 distinct CDR3 sequences, around a fifth occurring once. The template was total RNA from unfractionated whole blood. A few counts support this clonotype. The junction departs from the called germline gene at one end, perhaps through a read error. The genes are TRBV2 and TRBJ2-3; D gene unclear. The receptor was isolated from a human donor in good health. The CDR3 spells CARSARYF. For the CDR3, the DNA is TGTGCCAGAAGTGCTAGGTATTTT.